This TCR beta chain derives from a study of regulatory and conventional T cells in RAG deficiency. Regulatory T cells were sorted from blood as CD4+ CD25-high CD127-low cells. CDR3 size: 14 residues. Unmatched junction bases numbered 3, after V lost 1 base and J lost 5 bases. Germline CDR1 and CDR2: SEHNR and FQNEAQ (reference sequence). Only in-frame clones appear in the TCRdb table, and some are missing; sequencing was by immunoSEQ multiplex PCR. In the table there are 9,400 or so clones, around 90% of which are singletons. These same records also appear under a second study, on regulatory T cells. From that study: Amplification used 52 TRBV primers and 13 TRBJ primers.

This receptor was identified in a human donor in good health. Sequencing was done on a sample of Tregs sorted from blood. This chain joins TRBV7-9 and TRBJ2-5; 8 bases map to TRBD1. Here the CDR3 reads CASSLVRGHETQYF. The CDR3 DNA sequence: TGTGCCAGCAGCTTAGTCAGGGGGCACGAGACCCAGTACTTC.